These 13 T cell receptor beta chains originate from one sample sequenced in a study of beta chain features in type 1 diabetes. cDNA synthesis used the whole RNA isolate, giving expressed TCRB sequences. Profiled with immunoSEQ multiplex PCR; TCRdb holds only in-frame clones, not every one. The sample lists around 310,000 clones, 13% occurring once. Study results and caveats: TCRB CDR3s were moderately but significantly shorter in Type 1 diabetes patients in all four CD4+ subsets.

Antigens of these TCRs are unknown. Sequenced sample: naive CD4+ T cells from blood. The receptors originated from a woman younger than 30 with type 1 diabetes.

This clone was picked up a small number of times. V gene TRBV10-3 combines with J gene TRBJ1-2; 7 positions match TRBD1. The CDR3 totals 15 residues. Germline V gene lookup returns CDR1 ENHRY and CDR2 SYGVKD. Trimming at V came to 6 bases and at J to 5 bases, leaving 12 bases not matched to a gene. The CDR3 sequence is CAIRLDRERRYGYTF. As DNA, the CDR3 is TGTGCCATCAGACTTGACAGGGAACGACGATATGGCTACACCTTC.

In the case of this clone: Other nucleotide sequences from this sample produce the same CDR3. The rearrangement links TRBV30 to TRBJ1-2, with TRBD1 as a possible D gene (6 bases). There are 12 residues in the CDR3. CDR1 GTSNPN and CDR2 SVGIG come from the germline V gene (reference sequence). V dropped 1 base and J dropped 4 bases, with 7 bases sitting between them. CDR3 residues: CAWSAGAYGYTF. The CDR3 DNA follows: TGTGCCTGGAGTGCAGGGGCCTATGGCTACACCTTC.

The V and J genes are TRBV19 and TRBJ2-1, with 12 bases lining up with TRBD2. CDR1 is LNHDA and CDR2 is SQIVND in the germline V gene (reference sequence). The V segment lost 6 bases and the J segment 4 bases; nucleotides outside the gene matches: 13. The CDR3 is made up of 18 amino acids. CDR3 loop: CASSSGLAGGPPYNEQFF. The CDR3 DNA follows: TGTGCCAGTAGCTCGGGGCTAGCGGGAGGGCCCCCATACAATGAGCAGTTCTTC.

This clone was seen only a few times. This chain joins TRBV14 and TRBJ1-1; a possible D gene is TRBD1 (6 bases). The CDR3 loop spans 15 amino acids. The V gene's germline CDR1 is SGHDN and CDR2 FVKESK. V was cut by 1 base and J by 2 bases, with 11 bases left in between. CDR3 sequence reads: CASSQVAGANTEAFF. As DNA, the CDR3 is TGTGCCAGCAGCCAAGTTGCGGGGGCCAACACTGAAGCTTTCTTT.

The V and J genes are TRBV7-9 and TRBJ2-1, with TRBD2 identical over 9 bases. Germline CDR1 SEHNR, CDR2 FQNEAQ (reference sequence). V was pared by 5 bases and J by 7 bases, with 9 bases of the junction left unmatched. This CDR3 comprises 15 residues. CDR3 region: CASSPRAGGRNEQFF. The DNA of the CDR3 is TGTGCCAGCAGCCCGAGGGCGGGAGGGCGAAATGAGCAGTTCTTC.

This clone has only a few counts. The gene calls are TRBV30 and TRBJ2-1; D remains unclear. Trimming removed 0 bases from V and 0 bases from J, with 9 bases in between. The CDR3 is made up of 15 amino acids. Germline V gene sequence: CDR1 GTSNPN, CDR2 SVGIG (reference sequence). CDR3 nucleotide sequence: TGTGCCTGGAGTGTATCTTATAGCTCCTACAATGAGCAGTTCTTC. Protein product: CAWSVSYSSYNEQFF.

DNA of the CDR3: TGTGCCAGCAGCTTAATCCAGGGGGGAGCCAAAAACATTCAGTACTTC. As protein: CASSLIQGGAKNIQYF. This chain links TRBV7-2 with TRBJ2-4; TRBD1 is a possible D gene (7 bases). V was trimmed by 2 bases and J by 0 bases, leaving 11 bases between them. Germline V gene data show CDR1 as SGHTA and CDR2 as FQGNSA. The CDR3 length is 16 residues.

The genes are TRBV15 and TRBJ2-6, with D maybe TRBD1 (6 bases). Germline V lookup: CDR1 LNHNV, CDR2 YYDKDF (reference sequence). The CDR3 has 18 residues. The CDR3 sequence: CATAKGENSFSGANVLTF. DNA of the CDR3: TGTGCGACGGCCAAGGGGGAAAACAGTTTCTCTGGGGCCAACGTCCTGACTTTC.

The chain uses TRBV7-3 and TRBJ2-7; TRBD1 matches at 7 bases. CDR1 and CDR2 from the germline V gene are SGHTA and FQGTGA. Losses at the gene ends were 1 base for V and 3 bases for J; bases not matched to a gene: 3. The CDR3 consists of 14 residues. This CDR3 is CASSLRAGGYEQYF. CDR3 bases: TGTGCCAGCAGCTTAAGGGCAGGGGGCTACGAGCAGTACTTC.

The rearrangement links TRBV25-1 to TRBJ2-2; 7 bases align to TRBD1. The CDR3 contains 13 residues. Germline-derived CDR1 and CDR2 are MGHDK and SYGVNS. V shed 6 bases, J shed 5 bases, and the junction held 3 bases outside the gene matches. The CDR3 DNA follows: TGTGCCAGCAGCCACAGGGGAACCGGGGAGCTGTTTTTT. Its protein product is CASSHRGTGELFF.

This clone was counted only a few times. V and J are TRBV20-1 and TRBJ1-1, with D maybe TRBD1 (5 bases). The CDR3 has 11 amino acids. Germline assignment: CDR1 DFQATT and CDR2 SNEGSKA (reference sequence). V was clipped by 2 bases and J by 4 bases, with 5 bases between them. DNA of the CDR3: TGCAGTGCTAGACAGGGCACTGAAGCTTTCTTT. It encodes CSARQGTEAFF.

The V call is TRBV28, the J call TRBJ2-1; D is ambiguous. The ends were cut back, 3 bases at V and 15 bases at J, with 18 bases in the middle. Germline-derived CDR1 and CDR2 are MDHEN and SYDVKM. The CDR3 covers 13 residues. CDR3 DNA: TGTGCCAGCAGTTTGTCCAACAACGATTTTCCGTTCTTC. Encoded protein: CASSLSNNDFPFF.

This rearrangement joins TRBV2 to TRBJ2-7, with D possibly being TRBD1 (6 bases). Trimming pared 3 bases from V and 3 bases from J, leaving 18 bases between. The CDR3 loop spans 16 amino acids. The germline V gene has CDR1 SNHLY and CDR2 FYNNEI. The CDR3 coding sequence is TGTGCCAGCAGTGAGGCTATAGAGGACAGACGCTACGAGCAGTACGTC. Translated: CASSEAIEDRRYEQYV.